One sample yielded the 32 T cell receptor beta chains listed below, sequenced in a study of blood T cell repertoires in COVID-19. TCRdb's table, derived via immunoSEQ multiplex PCR, lists solely in-frame clones and lacks some. The sample shows 260,000 or so clones, less than 85% of them seen only once. The sample taken for sequencing was PBMCs or T cells enriched from blood (not recorded which). The source is a woman aged 45 to 65 who had recovered from COVID-19.

A remark on this clone: The same CDR3 arises from other DNA sequences in this sample as well. This chain joins TRBV18 and TRBJ1-1; TRBD1 matches at 9 bases. The V and J ends lost 5 bases and 1 base, in that order; junction bases with no gene match: 2. This CDR3 spans 14 amino acids. Germline V gives CDR1 KGHSH, CDR2 LQKENI. DNA for the CDR3: TGTGCCAGCTCATTGGGACAGGGGAACACTGAAGCTTTCTTT. Translated: CASSLGQGNTEAFF. The full variable domain, completed using reference TRBV18 and TRBJ1-1, is NAGVMQNPRHLVRRRGQEARLRCSPMKGHSHVYWYRQLPEEGLKFMVYLQKENIIDESGMPKERFSAEFPKEGPSILRIQQVVRGDSAAYFCASSLGQGNTEAFFGQGTRLTVV.

This chain joins TRBV7-8 and TRBJ1-4; 8 bases are a match to TRBD1. The trim removed 6 bases at V and 8 bases at J, leaving 11 bases unmatched. Per the germline V gene, CDR1 is SGHVS and CDR2 is FQNEAQ. This CDR3 is built from 15 residues. This CDR3 reads CASRRAGTGWEKLFF. CDR3 in DNA: TGTGCCAGCAGGAGGGCAGGGACAGGCTGGGAAAAACTGTTTTTT. Full variable domain (rest looked up from reference TRBV7-8 and TRBJ1-4): GAGVSQSPRYKVAKRGQDVALRCDPISGHVSLFWYQQALGQGPEFLTYFQNEAQLDKSGLPSDRFFAERPEGSVSTLKIQRTQQEDSAVYLCASRRAGTGWEKLFFGSGTQLSVL.

As regards this clone: The sample has other DNA sequences that encode this CDR3 too. Here the CDR3 reads CASSQDLAGQPQHF. CDR3 nucleotide sequence: TGTGCCAGCAGCCAAGATCTTGCAGGCCAGCCCCAGCATTTT. The gene calls are TRBV3-1 (or the pseudogene TRBV3-2) and TRBJ1-5, with D unclear. V was clipped by 0 bases and J by 7 bases, with 10 bases between them. The CDR3 has 14 residues. From germline, CDR1 is LGHDT and CDR2 YNNKEL (reference sequence).

V is TRBV7-6 and J is TRBJ1-3; D ambiguous. The CDR3 spans 18 residues. Germline-derived CDR1 and CDR2 are SGHVS and FNYEAQ. V dropped 4 bases and J dropped 3 bases, with 22 bases sitting between them. CDR3 in amino acids: CASSSRPGITPIGNTIYF. CDR3 DNA: TGTGCCAGCAGCTCCCGTCCCGGGATAACCCCAATTGGAAACACCATATATTTT.

The rearrangement uses TRBV2 and TRBJ2-7; D is undetermined. V lost 6 bases and J 0 bases, leaving 12 bases between the germline ends. Looked up from germline, CDR1 is SNHLY and CDR2 is FYNNEI. This CDR3 is built from 14 residues. The CDR3: CASSMQIFSYEQYF. The CDR3 DNA sequence: TGTGCCAGCAGCATGCAGATCTTCTCCTACGAGCAGTACTTC.

The V call is TRBV4-1, the J call TRBJ1-5; TRBD1 agrees at 7 bases. Germline lookup yields CDR1 MGHRA and CDR2 YSYEKL. This CDR3 has 18 residues. V gave up 4 bases and J gave up 5 bases; unmatched junction bases: 17. Here the CDR3 DNA reads TGCGCCAGCAGCCGAGAGCAATCCGGGACAGTGGAGGATCAGCCCCAGCATTTT. Translation gives CASSREQSGTVEDQPQHF.

The chain uses TRBV30 and TRBJ2-1, with 8 bases lining up with TRBD2. The CDR3 is 14 residues long. CDR1 is GTSNPN, CDR2 SVGIG, per germline (reference sequence). The CDR3 nucleotides are TGTGCTTGGGAAGCGGGAGAGACCGCAAATGAGCAGTTCTTC. Its protein is CAWEAGETANEQFF. Variable domain in full (rest from reference TRBV30 and TRBJ2-1): SQTIHQWPATLVQPVGSPLSLECTVEGTSNPNLYWYRQAAGRGLQLLFYSVGIGQISSEVPQNLSASRPQDRQFILSSKKLLLSDSGFYLCAWEAGETANEQFFGPGTRLTVL.

The chain uses TRBV9 and TRBJ2-1; 7 nucleotides align to TRBD2. Germline values: CDR1 SGDLS, CDR2 YYNGEE. The CDR3 runs 14 residues. V shed 7 bases, J shed 7 bases, and the junction held 11 bases outside the gene matches. Written as DNA, the CDR3 is TGTGCCAGCGGCGGGGCTAGCGGAAAGAATGAGCAGTTCTTC. It yields the protein CASGGASGKNEQFF.

The chain links TRBV11-3 to TRBJ2-1; possible D gene TRBD2, 6 bases. V lost 5 bases to trimming and J lost 9 bases, with 17 bases between them. The CDR3 is made up of 14 amino acids. Germline CDR1 SGHNT, CDR2 YENEEA. CDR3 DNA: TGTGCCAGCAGCCAAGGGGACTGGGGCAGTGAGCAGTTCTTC. It codes for CASSQGDWGSEQFF.

V usage is TRBV5-1 and J usage is TRBJ2-2, with 9 bases fitting TRBD2. Looked up from germline, CDR1 is SGHRS and CDR2 is YFSETQ. This CDR3 has 15 residues. Trimming removed 4 bases from V and 1 base from J; junction bases left unmatched: 2. Written as DNA, the CDR3 is TGCGCCAGCAGCAGTAGCGGGGGGAACACCGGGGAGCTGTTTTTT. Its translation: CASSSSGGNTGELFF. Variable domain in full (rest from reference TRBV5-1 and TRBJ2-2): KAGVTQTPRYLIKTRGQQVTLSCSPISGHRSVSWYQQTPGQGLQFLFEYFSETQRNKGNFPGRFSGRQFSNSRSEMNVSTLELGDSALYLCASSSSGGNTGELFFGEGSRLTVL.

This rearrangement joins TRBV5-1 to TRBJ1-4; 9 nucleotides align to TRBD1. This CDR3 region has 15 residues. Trimming took 3 bases from V and 8 from J; bases not matched to a gene: 8. The germline CDR1 and CDR2 sequences are SGHRS and YFSETQ. The DNA for the CDR3 is TGCGCCAGCAGCTCGTACAGGGGGCGAGAGGAAAAACTGTTTTTT. It yields the protein CASSSYRGREEKLFF.

The rearrangement links TRBV4-1 to TRBJ2-7; D is possibly TRBD2 (6 bases). Germline V gene sequence: CDR1 MGHRA, CDR2 YSYEKL. The length of the CDR3 is 15 residues. V lost 1 base, J lost 3 bases, and 13 bases lay in between. The CDR3 reads CASSQGQGLIYEQYF. CDR3 in DNA: TGCGCCAGCAGCCAAGGGCAGGGACTTATCTACGAGCAGTACTTC.

The chain joins TRBV5-6 to TRBJ1-2, with D possibly being TRBD1 (5 bases). In germline, CDR1 is SGHDT, CDR2 YYEEEE. The V end was cut by 0 bases, the J end by 2 bases, with 11 bases between. The CDR3 sequence is 15 residues long. CDR3: CASSLGQRTNYGYTF. CDR3 DNA sequence: TGTGCCAGCAGCTTGGGACAGAGGACAAACTATGGCTACACCTTC.

Written as DNA, the CDR3 is TGTGCCAGCAGCAGAGATGCCACTAGGAGTGAGCAGTTCTTC. Residues: CASSRDATRSEQFF. The J gene is TRBJ2-1, the V gene TRBV5-4; D might be TRBD2 (5 bases). The CDR3 is 14 amino acids. Germline CDR1 reads SGHNT; CDR2 reads YYREEE (reference sequence). Deletions cut 4 bases from V and 9 bases from J, with 17 bases between.

The chain has TRBV12-3 or TRBV12-4 and TRBJ2-5; TRBD1 might be the D (5 bases). V shed 5 bases and J shed 5 bases, with 9 bases lying between them. The CDR3 length is 12 residues. CDR3 sequence (DNA): TGTGCCAGCAGTGCCAAGGGGGAGACCCAGTACTTC. It codes for CASSAKGETQYF.

This chain joins TRBV10-1 and TRBJ1-4; a weak D match, TRBD1 (5 bases). This CDR3 spans 14 amino acids. Per the germline V gene, CDR1 is WNHNN and CDR2 is SYGVQD (reference sequence). With 4 bases removed from V and 6 bases from J, the gap between germline ends came to 12 bases. CDR3 nucleotides: TGCGCCAGCAGTGGTTCCGGGGGTGATGAAAAACTGTTTTTT. It is translated as CASSGSGGDEKLFF.

This clone came up once. The V gene is TRBV3-1 (or the pseudogene TRBV3-2), the J gene TRBJ1-2; the match to TRBD1 covers 8 bases. The junction had 4 bases not matched to a gene; V was cut back by 0 bases and J by 4 bases. The CDR3 sequence is 15 residues long. From germline, CDR1 is LGHDT and CDR2 YNNKEL (reference sequence). The CDR3 sequence is CASSQDATGAYGYTF. The CDR3 DNA reads TGTGCCAGCAGCCAAGATGCGACAGGGGCCTATGGCTACACCTTC.

The V gene is TRBV3-1 (or the pseudogene TRBV3-2), the J gene TRBJ1-6, with 8 bases matching TRBD1. The ends lost 3 bases at V and 10 bases at J; junction bases unmatched: 8. Per germline, CDR1 LGHDT and CDR2 YNNKEL (reference sequence). The CDR3 extends over 15 amino acids. The CDR3 is CASSHGTGGGSPLHF. The CDR3 bases are TGTGCCAGCAGCCATGGAACAGGGGGAGGATCACCCCTCCACTTT.

The V gene is TRBV25-1, the J gene TRBJ2-5; TRBD1 agrees at 9 bases. CDR1 is MGHDK, CDR2 SYGVNS, per germline. This CDR3 has 15 amino acids. J gave up 5 bases and V 6 bases, and 10 bases lay outside the gene matches. CDR3 nucleotides: TGTGCCAGCAGGGAGCCGGGACAGGGTGGGGAGACCCAGTACTTC. It is translated as CASREPGQGGETQYF.

This chain uses TRBV4-1 with TRBJ1-2; TRBD1 is a possible D gene (6 bases). Trimming took off 1 base at V and 10 bases at J, with 10 bases between the two ends. Germline loops: CDR1 MGHRA, CDR2 YSYEKL. CDR3 length: 12 amino acids. The CDR3 reads CASSQGAGAYTF. CDR3 coding DNA: TGCGCCAGCAGCCAAGGTGCGGGGGCCTACACCTTC.

This chain uses TRBV18 with TRBJ1-4, with D hard to call. Trimming took 3 bases from V and 5 from J, leaving 10 bases between them. Germline CDR1 reads KGHSH; CDR2 reads LQKENI. The CDR3 consists of 14 residues. The CDR3: CASSPETANEKLFF. The CDR3, as DNA: TGTGCCAGCTCACCGGAGACGGCGAATGAAAAACTGTTTTTT.

The chain carries TRBV5-1 and TRBJ1-3; TRBD1 matches 7 bases. Germline CDR1 is SGHRS and CDR2 is YFSETQ. This CDR3 is built from 16 residues. V was pared by 4 bases and J by 0 bases, with 7 bases of the junction left unmatched. The CDR3 coding sequence is TGCGCCAGCAGCCTAGGGACAGCGAGCTCTGGAAACACCATATATTTT. It specifies CASSLGTASSGNTIYF.

This chain joins TRBV5-1 and TRBJ2-1; 9 bases map to TRBD1. The CDR3 is 14 amino acids. Germline assignment: CDR1 SGHRS and CDR2 YFSETQ. Losses at the gene ends were 7 bases for V and 6 bases for J; bases not matched to a gene: 8. The CDR3 spells CASGTGTGSNEQFF. In DNA, the CDR3 is TGCGCCAGCGGAACCGGGACAGGGTCCAATGAGCAGTTCTTC.

V usage is TRBV15 and J usage is TRBJ1-1, with a tentative D call TRBD1 (6 bases). V was cut by 1 base and J by 0 bases, with 12 bases left in between. This CDR3 is 16 amino acids long. Germline V gene data show CDR1 as LNHNV and CDR2 as YYDKDF (reference sequence). The DNA for the CDR3 is TGTGCCACCAGCAGAGGAGGACAGTCCATGAACACTGAAGCTTTCTTT. This codes for CATSRGGQSMNTEAFF.

The chain recombines TRBV6-5 with TRBJ1-5; no reliable D call. V was clipped by 6 bases and J by 5 bases, with 11 bases between them. Germline CDR1 reads MNHEY; CDR2 reads SVGAGI. CDR3 length: 13 amino acids. CDR3 protein: CASSSLRDQPQHF. The CDR3 DNA follows: TGTGCCAGCAGCTCCCTTCGGGATCAGCCCCAGCATTTT.

The chain recombines TRBV25-1 with TRBJ2-3, with a weak D call TRBD2 (5 bases). V gave up 4 bases and J gave up 4 bases, with 9 bases separating them. Per germline, CDR1 MGHDK and CDR2 SYGVNS. This CDR3 has 13 amino acids. CDR3 loop: CASSATLADTQYF. The CDR3 nucleotides read TGTGCCAGCAGTGCGACACTAGCAGATACGCAGTATTTT.

The V call is TRBV27, the J call TRBJ1-4; a possible D gene is TRBD1 (5 bases). CDR3 length: 15 amino acids. V lost 3 bases and J lost 3, with 11 bases in between. Germline CDR1 MNHEY, CDR2 SMNVEV (reference sequence). The CDR3 reads CASSFSRAANEKLFF. As DNA, the CDR3 is TGTGCCAGCAGTTTCAGCAGGGCAGCTAATGAAAAACTGTTTTTT. Variable domain in full (rest from reference TRBV27 and TRBJ1-4): EAQVTQNPRYLITVTGKKLTVTCSQNMNHEYMSWYRQDPGLGLRQIYYSMNVEVTDKGDVPEGYKVSRKEKRNFPLILESPSPNQTSLYFCASSFSRAANEKLFFGSGTQLSVL.

The chain links TRBV5-1 to TRBJ1-1; D gene unclear. Germline CDR1 is SGHRS and CDR2 is YFSETQ. The V end lost 0 bases, the J end lost 0 bases, and 6 bases lay between the germline ends. The CDR3 loop spans 14 amino acids. The CDR3 here is CASSLGSVNTEAFF. CDR3 sequence (DNA): TGCGCCAGCAGCTTGGGTTCGGTGAACACTGAAGCTTTCTTT.

The genes are TRBV19 and TRBJ2-1; TRBD2 matches at 7 bases. J gave up 8 bases and V 4 bases, and 8 bases lay outside the gene matches. The CDR3 has 14 amino acids. The V gene's germline CDR1 is LNHDA and CDR2 SQIVND (reference sequence). The CDR3 nucleotides read TGTGCCAGTAGTAGGGGGGGAGGGCGTTATGAGCAGTTCTTC. It encodes CASSRGGGRYEQFF.

A few counts support this clone. The chain employs TRBV19 and TRBJ2-2; no firm D call. CDR1 is LNHDA and CDR2 is SQIVND in the germline V gene (reference sequence). The length of the CDR3 is 15 residues. The V end lost 1 base, the J end lost 2 bases, and 8 bases lay between the germline ends. Here the CDR3 reads CASSIVRINTGELFF. In nucleotides, the CDR3 is TGTGCCAGTAGTATAGTGAGGATAAACACCGGGGAGCTGTTTTTT. Full variable domain (outside the CDR3, taken from reference TRBV19 and TRBJ2-2): DGGITQSPKYLFRKEGQNVTLSCEQNLNHDAMYWYRQDPGQGLRLIYYSQIVNDFQKGDIAEGYSVSREKKESFPLTVTSAQKNPTAFYLCASSIVRINTGELFFGEGSRLTVL.

The J gene is TRBJ2-7, the V gene TRBV6-6; possibly TRBD2 for D (6 bases). The CDR3 length is 16 residues. V dropped 5 bases and J dropped 5 bases, with 22 bases sitting between them. From germline, CDR1 is MNHNY and CDR2 SVGAGI (reference sequence). The CDR3 bases are TGTGCCAGCAGTGGCGGGACTTCCCTAATGGGGAACGAGCAGTACTTC. Amino acid sequence: CASSGGTSLMGNEQYF.

The chain employs TRBV25-1 and TRBJ1-1, with a tentative D call TRBD1 (6 bases). Per the germline V gene, CDR1 is MGHDK and CDR2 is SYGVNS. V lost 7 bases and J 1 base, leaving 16 bases between the germline ends. CDR3 length equals 15 residues. The CDR3 here is CASTKSSGQNTEAFF. The CDR3 nucleotides are TGTGCCAGCACGAAGAGCTCGGGACAGAACACTGAAGCTTTCTTT.